What follows describes a single TCR beta chain. These data belong to a study of blood T cell repertoires in COVID-19. Study-level information: Donors in the United States, Italy and Spain gave samples during acute or convalescent COVID-19.

Seattle participants joined during active infection and were tracked over time. The germline CDR1 and CDR2 sequences are DFQATT and SNEGSKA (reference sequence). The CDR3 spans 15 residues. Trimming removed 3 bases at V and 3 bases at J, with 17 bases between. Data came from immunoSEQ multiplex PCR; TCRdb stores just in-frame clones and leaves some out. The table includes 60,000 to 70,000 clones, over 75% detected once. V usage is TRBV20-1 and J usage is TRBJ1-2; D is ambiguous. The specimen sequenced was peripheral blood. The TCR was taken from an older woman with COVID-19, enrolled during active disease. The chain's CDR3 is CSASVGQTPYYGYTF. The CDR3 DNA reads as TGCAGTGCTAGTGTAGGCCAGACACCCTACTATGGCTACACCTTC.